What follows are 30 T cell receptor beta chains derived from one specimen sequenced in a study of CD8 T cells in ankylosing spondylitis. TCRdb fed the 5' RACE reads into MiXCR, producing one record per CDR3 protein. Among some 340,000 distinct CDR3 sequences listed, under 15% were seen once. The sample was blood, either unsorted or a sorted T cell fraction (not recorded which). Receptors were obtained from a male donor with ankylosing spondylitis or in good health (not recorded which).

The chain combines TRBV14 with TRBJ2-1; a possible D gene is TRBD2 (6 bases). Deletions cut 4 bases from V and 9 bases from J, with 16 bases between. CDR1 and CDR2 (germline): SGHDN, FVKESK. This CDR3 has 14 amino acids. The CDR3 is CASSPALLAAEQFF. The CDR3 DNA is TGTGCCAGCAGCCCCGCCCTACTAGCCGCTGAGCAGTTCTTC.

The CDR3 DNA sequence: TGTGCCAGCAGTGGTCAGGGGACCGGGGAGCTGTTTTTT. Translated: CASSGQGTGELFF. The gene calls are TRBV6-4 and TRBJ2-2, with a tentative D call TRBD1 (6 bases). The CDR3 consists of 13 residues. V lost 4 bases and J 5 bases, leaving 8 bases between the germline ends. From germline, CDR1 is MRHNA and CDR2 SNTAGT.

This clonotype was counted between two and nine times. J is TRBJ2-5 and V is TRBV5-1; tentative D call: TRBD2 (6 bases). Looked up from germline, CDR1 is SGHRS and CDR2 is YFSETQ. The CDR3 contains 14 residues. Deletions cut 4 bases from V and 2 bases from J, with 12 bases between. Here the CDR3 reads CASSAGTDQETQYF. CDR3 in DNA: TGCGCCAGCAGCGCCGGGACTGATCAAGAGACCCAGTACTTC.

This clonotype was found a few times. The chain employs TRBV7-7 and TRBJ2-1; weak D call: TRBD2 (6 bases). The CDR3 extends over 14 amino acids. V was pared by 5 bases and J by 7 bases, with 15 bases between. The germline V gene encodes CDR1 SSHAT and CDR2 FNYEAQ (reference sequence). Here the CDR3 reads CASSLGGDSNEQFF. The CDR3 nucleotides are TGTGCCAGCAGCCTGGGTGGGGACTCGAATGAGCAGTTCTTC. The full variable domain, in which reference TRBV7-7 and TRBJ2-1 provide the parts outside the CDR3, is GAGVSQSPRYKVTKRGQDVTLRCDPISSHATLYWYQQALGQGPEFLTYFNYEAQPDKSGLPSDRFSAERPEGSISTLTIQRTEQRDSAMYRCASSLGGDSNEQFFGPGTRLTVL.

This clonotype was observed a handful of times. The DNA of the CDR3 is TGTGCCAGCAGCCCCCCTCTCCTAGCGGGGGAGCAGTTCTTC. This translates into CASSPPLLAGEQFF. The rearrangement links TRBV4-2 to TRBJ2-1; 9 nucleotides align to TRBD2. J was trimmed by 10 bases and V by 4 bases; bases with no gene match: 8. This CDR3 comprises 14 residues. The germline V gene has CDR1 LGHNA and CDR2 YNFKEQ.

The chain carries TRBV20-1 and TRBJ1-6, with a weak D call TRBD1 (6 bases). V was clipped by 6 bases and J by 9 bases, with 15 bases between them. CDR3 length: 13 amino acids. Germline values: CDR1 DFQATT, CDR2 SNEGSKA (reference sequence). The CDR3: CSASGTSSSPLHF. In DNA, the CDR3 is TGCAGTGCCTCCGGGACATCAAGTTCACCCCTCCACTTT.

Only a few counts were recorded for this clonotype. This sequence joins TRBV27 and TRBJ2-3; a possible D gene is TRBD1 (5 bases). Germline V gene lookup returns CDR1 MNHEY and CDR2 SMNVEV (reference sequence). CDR3 size: 18 residues. Deletions cut 9 bases from V and 4 bases from J, with 29 bases between. CDR3 region: CASSQRQRPPPLSDTQYF. The CDR3 DNA follows: TGTGCCAGTTCCCAGAGACAGCGTCCGCCGCCCTTATCAGATACGCAGTATTTT.

The V and J genes are TRBV7-9 and TRBJ2-1, with D perhaps TRBD2 (6 bases). Per the germline V gene, CDR1 is SEHNR and CDR2 is FQNEAQ (reference sequence). The CDR3 sequence is 15 residues long. Trimming shortened V by 6 bases and J by 4 bases, and 16 bases separated the two germline ends. The CDR3 DNA is TGTGCCAGCAGGCCGGGACTCTTTCAGTACAATGAGCAGTTCTTC. Translating it yields CASRPGLFQYNEQFF. Combining the CDR3 with reference TRBV7-9 and TRBJ2-1 gives the whole variable domain DTGVSQNPRHKITKRGQNVTFRCDPISEHNRLYWYRQTLGQGPEFLTYFQNEAQLEKSRLLSDRFSAERPKGSFSTLEIQRTEQGDSAMYLCASRPGLFQYNEQFFGPGTRLTVL.

This clonotype was counted a few times. J is TRBJ1-1 and V is TRBV5-1, with a tentative D call TRBD1 (6 bases). CDR1 and CDR2 (germline): SGHRS, YFSETQ. This CDR3 comprises 15 residues. The V end lost 0 bases, the J end lost 2 bases, and 11 bases lay between the germline ends. The CDR3: CASSLALGTNTEAFF. The DNA for the CDR3 is TGCGCCAGCAGCTTGGCCCTCGGGACAAACACTGAAGCTTTCTTT.

The CDR3 protein is CASSLGTGHNSPLHF. CDR3 DNA: TGTGCCAGCAGTTTAGGGACAGGACATAATTCACCCCTCCACTTT. V is TRBV27 and J is TRBJ1-6, with 8 bases that match TRBD1. V gave up 2 bases and J gave up 5 bases; unmatched junction bases: 2. CDR1 MNHEY and CDR2 SMNVEV come from the germline V gene (reference sequence). CDR3 length: 15 amino acids.

The chain is built from TRBV29-1 and TRBJ1-1, with 9 positions matching TRBD1. V was clipped by 4 bases and J by 2 bases; unmatched bases: 5. CDR3 length: 14 amino acids. CDR1 and CDR2 from the germline V gene are SQVTM and ANQGSEA. The CDR3 loop reads CSVVPGQGNTEAFF. CDR3 nucleotides: TGCAGCGTTGTACCGGGACAGGGTAACACTGAAGCTTTCTTT. The whole variable domain, filled in from reference TRBV29-1 and TRBJ1-1, reads SAVISQKPSRDICQRGTSLTIQCQVDSQVTMMFWYRQQPGQSLTLIATANQGSEATYESGFVIDKFPISRPNLTFSTLTVSNMSPEDSSIYLCSVVPGQGNTEAFFGQGTRLTVV.

The V call is TRBV30, the J call TRBJ1-1; no definite D call. Germline V CDR1 and CDR2: GTSNPN, SVGIG (reference sequence). V lost 0 bases to trimming and J lost 3 bases, with 8 bases between them. The CDR3 contains 13 residues. The CDR3 region has the DNA TGTGCCTGGAGTGTACGGTCGGACACTGAAGCTTTCTTT. Amino acid sequence: CAWSVRSDTEAFF.

The rearrangement links TRBV5-1 to TRBJ2-3, with D maybe TRBD2 (7 bases). V shed 3 bases and J shed 5 bases, with 19 bases lying between them. This CDR3 is 16 amino acids long. Germline V gene sequence: CDR1 SGHRS, CDR2 YFSETQ. The CDR3 loop reads CASSWGGGPTRDTQYF. Written as DNA, the CDR3 is TGCGCCAGCAGCTGGGGCGGGGGCCCAACCAGAGATACGCAGTATTTT.

As regards this clonotype: A much larger clone lies one base from this, so it may be a read error. This chain connects TRBV20-1 to TRBJ2-1, with 10 bases aligning to TRBD2. Germline V CDR1 and CDR2: DFQATT, SNEGSKA (reference sequence). The CDR3 spans 17 residues. The DNA of the CDR3 is TGCTGTGCTAGAGTAGCGGGGGGACCACACTCCTACAATGAGCAGTTCTTC. Encoded protein: CCARVAGGPHSYNEQFF.

The rearrangement joins TRBV5-6 to TRBJ2-7; no firm D call. This CDR3 is built from 15 residues. Deletions cut 4 bases from V and 2 bases from J, with 16 bases between. In germline, CDR1 is SGHDT, CDR2 YYEEEE. CDR3 loop: CASSPAPDGPYEQYF. CDR3 bases: TGTGCCAGCAGCCCGGCCCCGGACGGCCCCTACGAGCAGTACTTC.

This clonotype has just a few counts. V usage is TRBV5-1 and J usage is TRBJ2-7, with 9 bases lining up with TRBD1. Losses at the gene ends were 3 bases for V and 6 bases for J; bases not matched to a gene: 10. The length of the CDR3 is 15 residues. The germline gives CDR1 SGHRS, CDR2 YFSETQ. DNA of the CDR3: TGCGCCAGCAGCTCCCTGGGACAGGGTGGCGCCGAGCAGTACTTC. Its protein product is CASSSLGQGGAEQYF.

The chain joins TRBV16 to TRBJ2-5; 13 bases fit TRBD2. Germline assignment: CDR1 KGHSY and CDR2 FQNENV. The CDR3 length is 18 residues. With 2 bases clipped from V and 6 bases from J, the junction kept 12 bases outside the gene matches. The DNA of the CDR3 is TGTGCCAGCAGCCAAGATTTTACTAGCGGGAGGGCCCGACAGACCCAGTACTTC. This codes for CASSQDFTSGRARQTQYF.

This clonotype was observed a few times. This rearrangement joins TRBV10-3 to TRBJ2-1; D is unresolved. With 4 bases removed from V and 0 bases from J, the gap between germline ends came to 4 bases. This CDR3 has 13 amino acids. Germline CDR1 is ENHRY and CDR2 is SYGVKD. The CDR3 DNA is TGTGCCATCAGTGGAGCCTCCTACAATGAGCAGTTCTTC. Its protein is CAISGASYNEQFF.

This chain connects TRBV12-3 or TRBV12-4 to TRBJ2-2; D is tentatively TRBD1 or TRBD2 (6 bases each). The V and J ends lost 2 bases and 4 bases respectively, with 8 bases between them. This CDR3 is 14 amino acids long. CDR3 loop: CASSLRGVTGELFF. The CDR3 DNA is TGTGCCAGCAGTTTAAGGGGGGTCACCGGGGAGCTGTTTTTT.

This clonotype showed up many times. The chain has TRBV12-3 or TRBV12-4 and TRBJ2-1; D remains ambiguous. The CDR3 has 11 residues. Trimming took 2 bases from V and 7 from J, leaving 3 bases between them. The CDR3 sequence is CASSLINEQFF. CDR3 DNA: TGTGCCAGCAGTTTAATTAATGAGCAGTTCTTC.

This clonotype turned up a few times. The chain combines TRBV10-3 with TRBJ2-7, with a weak D call TRBD1 (6 bases). Trimming shortened V by 3 bases and J by 1 base, and 10 bases separated the two germline ends. CDR3 size: 14 residues. Germline CDR1 reads ENHRY; CDR2 reads SYGVKD. CDR3 nucleotide sequence: TGTGCCATCAGTGATTCGACAGGTTCCTACGAGCAGTACTTC. This codes for CAISDSTGSYEQYF.

The chain combines TRBV25-1 with TRBJ1-2, with D hard to call. Deletions cut 5 bases from V and 8 bases from J, with 12 bases between. The CDR3 consists of 12 residues. Looked up from germline, CDR1 is MGHDK and CDR2 is SYGVNS. The CDR3 sequence: CASSTQRGGYTF. In DNA, the CDR3 is TGTGCCAGCAGTACTCAGAGAGGCGGCTACACCTTC.

The gene calls are TRBV2 and TRBJ2-3, with D unresolved. CDR1 is SNHLY, CDR2 FYNNEI, per germline. The CDR3 length is 13 residues. Trimming cost V 1 base and J 6 bases, with 8 bases left between them. The CDR3 is CASSEGLADTQYF. CDR3 DNA: TGTGCCAGCAGTGAAGGACTCGCGGATACGCAGTATTTT.

This clonotype appeared a few times. The chain combines TRBV5-6 with TRBJ2-3; 8 bases match TRBD2. The J segment lost 0 bases and the V segment lost 0 bases, leaving 9 bases of the junction unmatched. The CDR3 spans 18 residues. Germline V lookup: CDR1 SGHDT, CDR2 YYEEEE. The CDR3 loop is CASSLVLAGPASTDTQYF. In nucleotides, the CDR3 is TGTGCCAGCAGCTTGGTTCTAGCGGGCCCGGCTAGCACAGATACGCAGTATTTT.

In its sample, this clonotype was seen a few times. This chain uses TRBV3-1 with TRBJ2-4; D gene uncertain. CDR3 length equals 17 residues. CDR1 is LGHDT, CDR2 YNNKEL, per germline (reference sequence). Trimming removed 2 bases at V and 0 bases at J, with 14 bases between. The CDR3 here is CASSQTTRAAAKNIQYF. CDR3 bases: TGTGCCAGCAGCCAAACCACCCGGGCCGCAGCCAAAAACATTCAGTACTTC.

The chain carries TRBV7-9 and TRBJ2-1; 13 bases agree with TRBD2. The CDR3 loop spans 16 amino acids. The germline V gene has CDR1 SEHNR and CDR2 FQNEAQ (reference sequence). Trimming took 0 bases from V and 8 from J; bases not matched to a gene: 4. The CDR3 region is CASSLAGTSGMHEQFF. CDR3 sequence (DNA): TGTGCCAGCAGCTTAGCGGGGACTAGCGGGATGCATGAGCAGTTCTTC.

This clonotype was seen a handful of times. This rearrangement joins TRBV12-3 or TRBV12-4 to TRBJ1-2; 9 nucleotides align to TRBD1. The CDR3 sequence is 14 residues long. J was trimmed by 8 bases and V by 7 bases; bases with no gene match: 11. CDR3 coding DNA: TGTGCCAGCACCCCGACAGGGGGTACGAGAGGCTACACCTTC. Translating gives CASTPTGGTRGYTF.

The chain combines TRBV7-9 with TRBJ2-3; 9 nucleotides align to TRBD2. In germline, CDR1 is SEHNR, CDR2 FQNEAQ (reference sequence). The junction had 4 bases not matched to a gene; V was cut back by 5 bases and J by 1 base. The CDR3 has 15 amino acids. CDR3 nucleotide sequence: TGTGCCAGCAGCGTTAGCGGGAGCCGCACAGATACGCAGTATTTT. This translates into CASSVSGSRTDTQYF. Combining the CDR3 with reference TRBV7-9 and TRBJ2-3 gives the whole variable domain DTGVSQNPRHKITKRGQNVTFRCDPISEHNRLYWYRQTLGQGPEFLTYFQNEAQLEKSRLLSDRFSAERPKGSFSTLEIQRTEQGDSAMYLCASSVSGSRTDTQYFGPGTRLTVL.

This clonotype turned up a few times. The chain couples TRBV20-1 to TRBJ1-1; 9 positions match TRBD1. CDR3 size: 14 residues. The germline V gene has CDR1 DFQATT and CDR2 SNEGSKA (reference sequence). DNA of the CDR3: TGCAGCCCTGACCGGGACAGGGAGAACACTGAAGCTTTCTTT. Amino acid sequence: CSPDRDRENTEAFF.

This clonotype was counted only a few times. CDR3 coding DNA: TGTGCCAGCAGCTTGTCCCAGCGAAGTGATACGCAGTATTTT. Encoded protein: CASSLSQRSDTQYF. This rearrangement joins TRBV7-9 to TRBJ2-3; D gene uncertain. V shed 3 bases and J shed 6 bases, with 13 bases lying between them. This CDR3 is built from 14 residues. Germline loops: CDR1 SEHNR, CDR2 FQNEAQ (reference sequence).